This TCR beta chain comes out of a study of blood T cell dynamics during melanoma immunotherapy. This CDR3 region has 14 residues. Trimming shortened V by 5 bases and J by 2 bases, and 13 bases separated the two germline ends. In germline, CDR1 is WNHNN, CDR2 SYGVQD (reference sequence). This clone was seen only once. Stated time point: pre-treatment baseline. Assay: immunoSEQ multiplex PCR; the TCRdb copy retains only in-frame clones and omits some. The table has some 9,400 clones, around 86% seen once. The rearrangement uses TRBV10-1 and TRBJ2-7, with D tentatively TRBD1 (6 bases). The specimen comprised blood, sampled from a patient treated with checkpoint blockade. The source of this sequence is a human donor with melanoma. This CDR3 is CASSRGQGPYEQYF. DNA of the CDR3: TGCGCCAGCAGTCGCGGGCAGGGGCCCTACGAGCAGTACTTC.